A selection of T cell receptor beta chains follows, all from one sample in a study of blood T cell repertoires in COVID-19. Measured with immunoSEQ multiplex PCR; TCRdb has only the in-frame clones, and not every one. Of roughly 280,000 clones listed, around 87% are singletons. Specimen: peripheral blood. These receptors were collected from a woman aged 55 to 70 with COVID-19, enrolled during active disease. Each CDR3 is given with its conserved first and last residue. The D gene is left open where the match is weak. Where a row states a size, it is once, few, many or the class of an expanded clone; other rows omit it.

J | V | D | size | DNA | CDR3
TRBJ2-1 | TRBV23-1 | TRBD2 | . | TGCGCCAGCAACGACGGTTGCGGGAGGGCCGGGGGCAATGAGCAGTTCTTC | CASNDGCGRAGGNEQFF
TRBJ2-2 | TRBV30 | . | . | TGTGCCTGGAGTGTTGGGCAAGCCACCGGGGAGCTGTTTTTT | CAWSVGQATGELFF
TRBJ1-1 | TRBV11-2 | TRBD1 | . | TGTGCCAGCAGCTTAGCAGGGGGCTCCCGGGGCACTGAAGCTTTCTTT | CASSLAGGSRGTEAFF
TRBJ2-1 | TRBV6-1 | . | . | TGTGCCAGCAGTGAAGTAACGAGCTACAATGAGCAGTTCTTC | CASSEVTSYNEQFF
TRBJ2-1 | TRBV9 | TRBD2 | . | TGTGCCAGCAGCCCCCGACTTGGCGGGAGATCCCCCAATGAGCAGTTCTTC | CASSPRLGGRSPNEQFF
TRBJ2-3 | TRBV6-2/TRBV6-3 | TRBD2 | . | TGTGCCAGCAGTTACGGGACTAGCAGCTATACGCAGTATTTT | CASSYGTSSYTQYF
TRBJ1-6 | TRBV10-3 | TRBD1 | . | TGTGCCATCATGACAGGGCCTAATTCACCCCTCCACTTT | CAIMTGPNSPLHF
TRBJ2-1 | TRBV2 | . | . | TGTGCCAGCAACGGGCGGGCCATCTACAATGAGCAGTTCTTC | CASNGRAIYNEQFF
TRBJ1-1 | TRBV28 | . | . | TGTGCCAGCAGCCTACCAGGTTTCATGAACACTGAAGCTTTCTTT | CASSLPGFMNTEAFF
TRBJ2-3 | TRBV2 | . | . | TGTGCCAGCAGTAGAGGGGGAAGCACAGATACGCAGTATTTT | CASSRGGSTDTQYF
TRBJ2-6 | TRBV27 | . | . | TGTGCCAGCAGTTCCTTCTCTGGGGCCAACGTCCTGACTTTC | CASSSFSGANVLTF
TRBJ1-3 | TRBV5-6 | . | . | TGTGCCAGCAGCTTAGGGACAACCGGAAACACCATATATTTT | CASSLGTTGNTIYF
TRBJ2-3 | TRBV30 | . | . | TGTGCCTGGAGTCCGGGCGGGTGGAGCACAGATACGCAGTATTTT | CAWSPGGWSTDTQYF
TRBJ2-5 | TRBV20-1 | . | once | TGCAGTGCTAGTCCCGGCGGTACGGGGACCCAGTACTTC | CSASPGGTGTQYF
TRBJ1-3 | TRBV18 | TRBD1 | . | TGTGCCAGCTCACCTATGGGACAGAGAAACACCATATATTTT | CASSPMGQRNTIYF
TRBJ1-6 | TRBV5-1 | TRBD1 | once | TGCGCCAGCAGCCACGGAGGACAGGGAGTAGGTTCACCCCTCCACTTT | CASSHGGQGVGSPLHF
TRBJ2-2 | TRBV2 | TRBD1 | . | TGTGCCAGCGAAACTGACAGGGTTCTTACCGGGGAGCTGTTTTTT | CASETDRVLTGELFF
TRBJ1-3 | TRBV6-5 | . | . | TGTGCCAGCAGTTACAGGGGGGGCTCTGGAAACACCATATATTTT | CASSYRGGSGNTIYF